This is a list of T cell receptor beta chains from one sample in a study of T cell responses to AZD1222 COVID-19 vaccine. Repertoires were generated with immunoSEQ multiplex PCR, while TCRdb's copy carries only in-frame clones and drops some. The sample lists about 130,000 clones, just over 85% seen once, with 20% to 25% in the top ten. The sequencing here drew on peripheral blood, taken on day 0 of AZD1222 vaccination. The source is an adult in good health. CDR3s include the opening cysteine and the closing phenylalanine or tryptophan. The D gene is left open where the match is weak. Clone size is not always given. Where it is, it says once, few, many or a class for expanded clones.

.	TRBV11-2	TRBJ1-6	.	CASSLGSVNSPLHF	TGTGCCAGCAGCTTAGGGTCGGTAAATTCACCCCTCCACTTT
TRBD2	TRBV11-2	TRBJ2-4	.	CASSLALAGGLQYF	TGTGCCAGCAGCTTAGCCCTAGCGGGGGGCCTTCAGTACTTC
.	TRBV24-1	TRBJ2-5	.	CATSDSVGGARETQYF	TGTGCCACCAGTGATTCGGTAGGGGGGGCGCGGGAGACCCAGTACTTC
.	TRBV5-1	TRBJ2-1	few	CASSLGLAWYNEQFF	TGCGCCAGCAGCTTGGGCCTAGCGTGGTACAATGAGCAGTTCTTC
TRBD1	TRBV19	TRBJ2-6	.	CASSMGQANSGANVLTF	TGTGCCAGTAGTATGGGACAGGCAAACTCTGGGGCCAACGTCCTGACTTTC
.	TRBV27	TRBJ1-1	.	CASSSRRNTEAFF	TGTGCCAGCAGCTCCAGACGGAACACTGAAGCTTTCTTT
.	TRBV5-6	TRBJ1-1	.	CASSLAAGRTEAFF	TGTGCCAGCAGCTTGGCCGCGGGACGGACTGAAGCTTTCTTT
.	TRBV28	TRBJ1-1	.	CASSLWGGRTAFF	TGTGCCAGCAGTTTATGGGGGGGACGCACGGCTTTCTTT
.	TRBV7-2	TRBJ1-6	.	CASSIPRGSVNSPLHF	TGTGCCAGCAGCATACCCCGGGGGTCGGTAAATTCACCCCTCCACTTT
.	TRBV6-5	TRBJ1-3	.	CASSYSRRSGNTIYF	TGTGCCAGCAGTTACTCCCGCCGCTCTGGAAACACCATATATTTT
.	TRBV30	TRBJ2-7	.	CAWSTGTEQYF	TGTGCCTGGAGCACCGGGACAGAGCAGTACTTC
TRBD1	TRBV28	TRBJ1-2	.	CATTDSRRGLRGYTF	TGTGCCACAACGGACTCCCGCAGGGGGCTACGGGGCTACACCTTC
TRBD2	TRBV3-1/TRBV3-2	TRBJ2-7	.	CASSQVAGGPYEQYF	TGTGCCAGCAGCCAAGTTGCGGGGGGGCCTTACGAGCAGTACTTC
.	TRBV7-8	TRBJ2-7	once	CASTGSGYEQYF	TGTGCCAGCACCGGATCAGGGTACGAGCAGTACTTC
.	TRBV7-2	TRBJ1-2	.	CASSLVFVGANYGYTF	TGTGCCAGCAGCTTAGTTTTTGTGGGAGCTAACTATGGCTACACCTTC
TRBD1	TRBV2	TRBJ2-2	few	CAAGGRAGELFF	TGTGCCGCAGGGGGAAGGGCCGGGGAGCTGTTTTTT
.	TRBV15	TRBJ1-2	.	CATSRDRLSQGNYGYTF	TGTGCCACCAGCAGAGATCGGCTTTCTCAGGGGAACTATGGCTACACCTTC
.	TRBV28	TRBJ1-3	.	CASSPGASGNTIYF	TGTGCCAGCAGTCCCGGGGCCTCTGGAAACACCATATATTTT